A selection of T cell receptor beta chains follows, all from one sample in a study of T cells after yellow fever vaccination. TCRdb independently ran MiXCR on the 5' RACE reads; one entry per CDR3 protein. The sample includes about 120,000 distinct CDR3 sequences, around 8% of them seen just once. The sequencing here drew on CD8+ T cells sorted from PBMCs, taken 45 days after the yellow fever booster vaccination. The source is a man aged 25-45 years who received the YFV17D yellow fever vaccine. CDR3s include the opening cysteine and the closing phenylalanine or tryptophan. Fields, in order: V gene, clone size, D gene, J gene, CDR3 protein, CDR3 DNA. A D gene is named only where the DNA matches it firmly. The size field is filled for only some rows; it gives once, few, many or a size class.

TRBV10-3	-	TRBD2	TRBJ2-1	CAISESGTSGSMYNEQFF	TGTGCCATCAGTGAGTCTGGGACTAGCGGGAGTATGTACAATGAGCAGTTCTTC
TRBV20-1	few	-	TRBJ1-3	CSARERGRSAGNTIYF	TGCAGTGCTAGAGAGAGAGGGAGGAGCGCTGGAAACACCATATATTTT
TRBV4-3	-	-	TRBJ2-2	CASSPVPTGELFF	TGCGCCAGCAGCCCCGTACCCACCGGGGAGCTGTTTTTT
TRBV19	-	TRBD1	TRBJ2-2	CASSTVGQGTFHGELFF	TGTGCCAGTAGTACGGTGGGACAGGGTACGTTTCACGGGGAGCTGTTTTTT
TRBV29-1	many	-	TRBJ1-1	CSVEDSSEAFF	TGCAGCGTTGAAGATTCGTCTGAAGCTTTCTTT
TRBV6-5	many	TRBD1	TRBJ2-1	CASSHRDRGHNEQFF	TGTGCCAGCAGTCACCGGGACAGGGGCCACAATGAGCAGTTCTTC
TRBV10-3	-	TRBD2	TRBJ2-1	CAISGLAGRNEQFF	TGTGCCATCAGTGGACTAGCGGGGAGAAATGAGCAGTTCTTC
TRBV9	-	-	TRBJ1-2	CASSVGGGRGVGYTF	TGTGCCAGCAGCGTAGGCGGGGGGCGCGGTGTCGGCTACACCTTC
TRBV7-2	few	-	TRBJ2-1	CASTPGAGLYNEQFF	TGTGCCAGCACCCCGGGGGCAGGACTCTACAATGAGCAGTTCTTC
TRBV6-5	-	TRBD2	TRBJ2-1	CASSYSSLAGGPRRYNEQFF	TGTGCCAGCAGTTACTCGAGTCTAGCGGGAGGGCCGAGACGGTACAATGAGCAGTTCTTC
TRBV7-8	many	TRBD2	TRBJ2-2	CASVWGGETGELFF	TGTGCCAGCGTCTGGGGGGGGGAGACCGGGGAGCTGTTTTTT
TRBV7-6	many	-	TRBJ1-1	CASSPLRVMNTEAFF	TGTGCCAGCAGCCCACTCAGGGTTATGAACACTGAAGCTTTCTTT
TRBV6-5	many	-	TRBJ2-7	CASSLTRVQSYEQYF	TGTGCCAGCAGTTTGACCAGGGTTCAGTCCTACGAGCAGTACTTC
TRBV20-1	many	TRBD2	TRBJ2-1	CSARLAGYYNEQFF	TGCAGTGCTAGACTAGCGGGTTACTACAATGAGCAGTTCTTC
TRBV7-6	few	-	TRBJ2-3	CASSHDSPRGEWDTQYF	TGTGCCAGCAGTCATGACTCCCCCCGTGGGGAGTGGGATACGCAGTATTTT
TRBV19	few	-	TRBJ2-5	CASRGWGVKGETQYF	TGTGCCAGTAGAGGCTGGGGCGTTAAAGGAGAGACCCAGTACTTC
TRBV5-4	-	-	TRBJ2-1	CASTPGGEQFF	TGTGCCAGCACCCCCGGGGGTGAGCAGTTCTTC
TRBV20-1	-	-	TRBJ1-1	CSAGDGLNTEAFF	TGCAGTGCAGGCGACGGGTTGAACACTGAAGCTTTCTTT
TRBV9	many	TRBD2	TRBJ2-3	CASNPSGRATDTQYF	TGTGCCAGCAACCCTAGCGGGAGGGCAACAGATACGCAGTATTTT
TRBV6-5	many	-	TRBJ2-1	CASRTGIEQFF	TGTGCCAGCAGGACGGGAATTGAGCAGTTCTTC
TRBV27	many	-	TRBJ1-1	CASSWDASGTEAFF	TGTGCCAGCAGTTGGGACGCCTCGGGCACTGAAGCTTTCTTT
TRBV5-5	many	TRBD1	TRBJ2-7	CASSFRDRSTSYEQYF	TGTGCCAGCAGCTTCCGGGACAGGTCGACCTCCTACGAGCAGTACTTC
TRBV12-3/TRBV12-4	few	-	TRBJ2-7	CASSADTYEQYF	TGTGCCAGCAGTGCGGACACCTACGAGCAGTACTTC
TRBV12-3/TRBV12-4	many	TRBD2	TRBJ2-1	CASSLSLAGGFEQFF	TGTGCCAGCAGTTTAAGCCTAGCGGGAGGATTCGAGCAGTTCTTC
TRBV20-1	-	-	TRBJ2-5	CSARVPPSRHKRQETQYF	TGCAGTGCTAGAGTCCCCCCCAGTCGCCACAAGAGACAAGAGACCCAGTACTTC
TRBV21-1	-	-	TRBJ2-7	CASSKAGTSGYSYEQYF	TGTGCCAGCAGCAAAGCGGGAACTAGCGGATACTCCTACGAGCAGTACTTC
TRBV19	few	-	TRBJ2-5	CASSIDPVGQETQYF	TGTGCCAGTAGTATAGATCCGGTCGGACAAGAGACCCAGTACTTC
TRBV7-8	many	-	TRBJ2-1	CASSSSTLPWHEQFF	TGTGCCAGCAGCTCCTCAACCCTCCCTTGGCATGAGCAGTTCTTC
TRBV30	many	-	TRBJ2-1	CAWSAPGYEQFF	TGTGCCTGGAGTGCCCCAGGTTATGAGCAGTTCTTC
TRBV29-1	many	-	TRBJ2-2	CSVLKSDTTNTGELFF	TGCAGCGTCCTCAAGTCCGATACAACGAACACCGGGGAGCTGTTTTTT
TRBV5-1	many	TRBD2	TRBJ2-1	CASSSSPGTNNEQFF	TGCGCCAGCAGCTCGTCACCCGGGACTAACAATGAGCAGTTCTTC
TRBV4-3	many	-	TRBJ1-2	CASSQDNWAGPTWGYTF	TGCGCCAGCAGCCAAGATAATTGGGCAGGGCCTACGTGGGGCTACACCTTC
TRBV2	few	-	TRBJ2-2	CASSPGTGKPENTGELFF	TGTGCCAGCAGTCCGGGGACGGGGAAGCCGGAGAACACCGGGGAGCTGTTTTTT